The 23 T cell receptor beta chains in this list originate from one sample, sequenced in a study of blood T cells in healthy people across ages. A J-beta primer mix and a sample-barcoded 5' primer were used in a second PCR of roughly 7 to 12 cycles. One entry per CDR3 protein results from TCRdb running MiXCR on the 5' RACE reads. Of 800,000 to 950,000 distinct CDR3 sequences detected, about 34% appear once; the ten largest clones hold 13%. Sequencing was done on a sample of blood. The source of these receptors is a man between 18 and 35 years old in good health.

This clonotype was seen only a few times. The genes are TRBV20-1 and TRBJ1-2, with 11 bases lining up with TRBD1. CDR1 and CDR2 (germline): DFQATT, SNEGSKA (reference sequence). The CDR3 totals 15 residues. With V trimmed by 0 bases and J by 4 bases, 4 bases remained unmatched. The CDR3 bases are TGCAGTGCTAGAGATAGGGACAGGGGGGTCTATGGCTACACCTTC. This codes for CSARDRDRGVYGYTF.

This clonotype has more than one count but fewer than ten. V and J are TRBV12-3 or TRBV12-4 and TRBJ1-5; a possible D gene is TRBD1 (6 bases). V dropped 5 bases and J dropped 3 bases, with 14 bases sitting between them. CDR3 length: 15 amino acids. The chain's CDR3 is CASSHTGNLNQPQHF. The CDR3 DNA sequence: TGTGCCAGCAGTCATACAGGGAACCTCAATCAGCCCCAGCATTTT.

Comment on this clonotype: A much larger clone sits a single nucleotide away, making a read error possible. The J gene is TRBJ2-1, the V gene TRBV4-2; 7 nucleotides agree with TRBD2. After removal of 3 bases from V and 13 bases from J, the junction contained 18 bases not matched to a gene. The V gene's germline CDR1 is LGHNA and CDR2 YNFKEQ. The CDR3 is made up of 16 amino acids. The CDR3 nucleotides are TGTGCCAGCAGCCATTCTGCCGGGACTATTCAAGAGACCCAGTTCTTC. This translates into CASSHSAGTIQETQFF.

The rearrangement uses TRBV12-3 or TRBV12-4 and TRBJ2-2; maybe TRBD2 (6 bases). Trimming removed 7 bases at V and 8 bases at J, with 14 bases between. There are 13 residues in the CDR3. CDR3 sequence: CASINPGVGELFF. For the CDR3, the DNA is TGTGCCAGCATCAATCCGGGGGTAGGGGAGCTGTTTTTT.

This clonotype was counted a single time. This chain links TRBV9 with TRBJ2-2, with 9 positions matching TRBD2. The germline V gene has CDR1 SGDLS and CDR2 YYNGEE. The CDR3 runs 16 residues. J gave up 4 bases and V 4 bases, and 8 bases lay outside the gene matches. DNA of the CDR3: TGTGCCAGCAGCTTATGGGCTAGCGGGATCACCGGGGAGCTGTTTTTT. It encodes CASSLWASGITGELFF.

The chain joins TRBV12-3 or TRBV12-4 to TRBJ1-5; D not resolved. This CDR3 spans 14 amino acids. The V end lost 5 bases, the J end lost 0 bases, and 8 bases lay between the germline ends. CDR3 sequence reads: CASSLLLSNQPQHF. CDR3 coding DNA: TGTGCCAGCAGTCTCCTGCTTAGCAATCAGCCCCAGCATTTT.

This clonotype was counted a few times. The chain links TRBV20-1 to TRBJ1-2; tentatively, D is TRBD1 (6 bases). This CDR3 spans 16 amino acids. Germline lookup yields CDR1 DFQATT and CDR2 SNEGSKA (reference sequence). V was clipped by 0 bases and J by 7 bases, with 21 bases between them. CDR3 nucleotides: TGCAGTGCTAGAGATCCCAAGACAGGCTCTTCTGTTGGCTACACCTTC. Amino acid sequence: CSARDPKTGSSVGYTF.

The rearrangement links TRBV10-3 to TRBJ2-5; the match to TRBD1 covers 8 bases. Germline V gene sequence: CDR1 ENHRY, CDR2 SYGVKD. The CDR3 spans 14 residues. Trimming at V came to 4 bases and at J to 2 bases, leaving 3 bases not matched to a gene. The DNA of the CDR3 is TGTGCCATCAGTGCGACAGGGGTTCAAGAGACCCAGTACTTC. Encoded protein: CAISATGVQETQYF.

The rearrangement joins TRBV12-3 or TRBV12-4 to TRBJ2-3, with 9 bases lining up with TRBD1. CDR3 length equals 15 residues. The ends lost 5 bases at V and 7 bases at J; junction bases unmatched: 10. Here the CDR3 DNA reads TGTGCCAGCAGTCGAGACGGGACAGGGAGCAATACGCAGTATTTT. It codes for CASSRDGTGSNTQYF.

The chain carries TRBV27 and TRBJ1-5; TRBD1 matches 7 bases. Per germline, CDR1 MNHEY and CDR2 SMNVEV (reference sequence). This CDR3 comprises 17 residues. The junction had 11 bases not matched to a gene; V was cut back by 3 bases and J by 3 bases. CDR3 residues: CASSLFSLGQNNQPQHF. The CDR3 DNA reads TGTGCCAGCAGTTTGTTCTCACTGGGACAGAACAATCAGCCCCAGCATTTT.

The rearrangement uses TRBV12-3 or TRBV12-4 and TRBJ2-2, with 9 positions matching TRBD1. V lost 5 bases and J lost 4; bases outside the gene matches: 8. The CDR3 runs 16 residues. The CDR3, as DNA: TGTGCCAGCAGTCCCCGGGACAGGGCGGGCACCGGGGAGCTGTTTTTT. This gives the protein CASSPRDRAGTGELFF.

This clonotype was observed once. The CDR3 here is CASSVTSGWEDTQYF. In nucleotides, the CDR3 is TGCGCCAGCAGCGTAACTAGCGGTTGGGAGGATACGCAGTATTTT. The chain uses TRBV5-1 and TRBJ2-3; TRBD2 matches at 8 bases. V lost 4 bases, J lost 6 bases, and 10 bases stayed unmatched. Germline V CDR1 and CDR2: SGHRS, YFSETQ. This CDR3 region has 15 residues. Drawing the rest from reference TRBV5-1 and TRBJ2-3, the complete variable domain is KAGVTQTPRYLIKTRGQQVTLSCSPISGHRSVSWYQQTPGQGLQFLFEYFSETQRNKGNFPGRFSGRQFSNSRSEMNVSTLELGDSALYLCASSVTSGWEDTQYFGPGTRLTVL.

With respect to this clonotype: Sequence at one end of the junction differs from germline and may be a read error. The chain joins TRBV7-2 to TRBJ1-2; TRBD1 is a possible D gene (5 bases). This CDR3 has 16 amino acids. Germline CDR1 reads SGHTA; CDR2 reads FQGNSA. The CDR3 DNA reads TGTGCCAGCAGCTTAGATCTAAGGGGTACCGGAGGTGGCTATACCTTC. It encodes CASSLDLRGTGGGYTF.

A remark on this clonotype: One base away lies a much larger clone, so this may be a sequencing read error. The CDR3 loop reads CASSLVAGKLADTQYF. In nucleotides, the CDR3 is TGTGCCAGCAGCTTAGTTGCAGGCAAACTTGCAGATACGCAGTATTTT. The chain couples TRBV7-2 to TRBJ2-3, with D uncertain. The CDR3 is made up of 16 amino acids. Germline V gene lookup returns CDR1 SGHTA and CDR2 FQGNSA. V lost 1 base and J lost 4, with 15 bases in between.

The rearrangement joins TRBV12-3 or TRBV12-4 to TRBJ2-5; 8 bases are shared with TRBD1. V was pared by 3 bases and J by 1 base, with 7 bases of the junction left unmatched. The CDR3 consists of 16 residues. The CDR3 loop reads CASSFVTGALQETQYF. DNA for the CDR3: TGTGCCAGCAGTTTCGTGACAGGGGCCCTCCAAGAGACCCAGTACTTC.

The rearrangement uses TRBV7-9 and TRBJ2-5; 8 bases map to TRBD2. The V gene's germline CDR1 is SEHNR and CDR2 FQNEAQ (reference sequence). The CDR3 spans 15 residues. Trimming cost V 2 bases and J 5 bases; bases outside gene matches: 7. CDR3 nucleotides: TGTGCCAGCAGCTTAAGCGGGAGCCGCCACGAGACCCAGTACTTC. Its protein is CASSLSGSRHETQYF. The full variable domain, in which reference TRBV7-9 and TRBJ2-5 provide the parts outside the CDR3, is DTGVSQNPRHKITKRGQNVTFRCDPISEHNRLYWYRQTLGQGPEFLTYFQNEAQLEKSRLLSDRFSAERPKGSFSTLEIQRTEQGDSAMYLCASSLSGSRHETQYFGPGTRLLVL.

This clonotype was detected only a few times. The chain carries TRBV25-1 and TRBJ1-6, with TRBD1 identical over 7 bases. Germline assignment: CDR1 MGHDK and CDR2 SYGVNS. V was pared by 6 bases and J by 10 bases, with 9 bases of the junction left unmatched. The CDR3 runs to 14 residues. This CDR3 reads CASRSTGIDSPLHF. The DNA of the CDR3 is TGTGCCAGCAGGTCGACAGGGATCGACTCACCCCTCCACTTT.

The rearrangement joins TRBV7-8 to TRBJ2-7; possible D gene TRBD1, 6 bases. V was cut by 6 bases and J by 0 bases, with 12 bases left in between. The CDR3 spans 14 residues. Germline lookup yields CDR1 SGHVS and CDR2 FQNEAQ. The CDR3 coding sequence is TGTGCCAGCAGTAACAGGGCGAGCTCCTACGAGCAGTACTTC. Amino acids: CASSNRASSYEQYF.

This clonotype has ten or more counts. The gene calls are TRBV12-3 or TRBV12-4 and TRBJ1-2; a weak D match, TRBD1 (5 bases). Deletions cut 5 bases from V and 8 bases from J, with 12 bases between. CDR3 length: 12 residues. The CDR3 loop reads CASSPGSVGYTF. The DNA of the CDR3 is TGTGCCAGCAGTCCAGGGTCTGTCGGCTACACCTTC.

This clonotype showed up many times. In nucleotides, the CDR3 is TGTGCCAGCAGCGTCCGGGGGCGACTAGTAGATACGCAGTATTTT. Translated: CASSVRGRLVDTQYF. V usage is TRBV9 and J usage is TRBJ2-3; perhaps D is TRBD1 or TRBD2 (6 bases each). Trimming shortened V by 2 bases and J by 5 bases, and 15 bases separated the two germline ends. This CDR3 is built from 15 residues. Germline CDR1 reads SGDLS; CDR2 reads YYNGEE.

Comment on this clonotype: A much larger clone lies a single base off, so this may be a read error. J is TRBJ2-7 and V is TRBV28, with D uncertain. The closer fit of TRBJ2-5 to the DNA end suggests the J call may be wrong. The CDR3 extends over 14 amino acids. The germline V gene has CDR1 MDHEN and CDR2 SYDVKM. The CDR3 region is CASSVLSSTETQYF. CDR3 DNA: TGTGCCAGCAGTGTGCTGAGTTCTACCGAGACCCAGTACTTC.

The chain combines TRBV5-5 with TRBJ2-3; D is uncertain. Trimming removed 0 bases from V and 6 bases from J, with 11 bases in between. Germline assignment: CDR1 SGHKS and CDR2 YYEKEE (reference sequence). CDR3 size: 14 residues. The CDR3 region is CASSLAIGSDTQYF. Here the CDR3 DNA reads TGTGCCAGCAGCTTGGCAATCGGCTCTGATACGCAGTATTTT.

This clonotype was observed at least ten times. The rearrangement links TRBV7-2 to TRBJ1-1; D gene ambiguous. The germline V gene encodes CDR1 SGHTA and CDR2 FQGNSA. The CDR3 is made up of 13 amino acids. V dropped 2 bases and J dropped 1 base, with 5 bases sitting between them. In DNA form, the CDR3 reads TGTGCCAGCAGCTTAAGTGCGAACACTGAAGCTTTCTTT. It codes for CASSLSANTEAFF.